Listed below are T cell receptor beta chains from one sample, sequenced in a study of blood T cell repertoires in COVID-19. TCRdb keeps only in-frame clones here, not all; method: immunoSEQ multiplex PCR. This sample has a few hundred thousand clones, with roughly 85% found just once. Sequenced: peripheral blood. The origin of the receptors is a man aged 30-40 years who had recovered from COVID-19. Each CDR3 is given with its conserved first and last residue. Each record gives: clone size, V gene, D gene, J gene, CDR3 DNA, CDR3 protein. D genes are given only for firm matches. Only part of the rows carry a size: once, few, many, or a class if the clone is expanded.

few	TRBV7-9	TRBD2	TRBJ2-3	TGTGCCAGCAGCCCCTACGACGGGACTAGCGGGGGGGTTGGTACGCAGTATTTT	CASSPYDGTSGGVGTQYF
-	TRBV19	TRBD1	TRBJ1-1	TGTGCCAGTAGTTCTCTGGCCGGGACAGGGTTAGATCGGTTGGCTTTCTTT	CASSSLAGTGLDRLAFF
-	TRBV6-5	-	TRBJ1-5	TGTGCCAGCAGTTACTCCTCCAGCAATCAGCCCCAGCATTTT	CASSYSSSNQPQHF
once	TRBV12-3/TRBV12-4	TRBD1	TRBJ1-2	TGTGCCAGCAGTGAGGGGACAGTAGCAATCACCTTC	CASSEGTVAITF
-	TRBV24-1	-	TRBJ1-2	TGTGCCACCAGTGATTTCACGGGGTATGGCTACACCTTC	CATSDFTGYGYTF
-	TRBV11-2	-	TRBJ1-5	TGTGCCAGCAGCTTAGATCGCGTACAGCCCCAGCATTTT	CASSLDRVQPQHF
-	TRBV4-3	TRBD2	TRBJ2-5	TGCGCCAGCAGCCAGGGAGGGACGGTGGAGACCCAGTACTTC	CASSQGGTVETQYF
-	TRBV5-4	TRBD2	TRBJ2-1	TGTGCCAGCAGCTTAAGCGGGGGGGCCGGTTACGAGCAGTTCTTC	CASSLSGGAGYEQFF
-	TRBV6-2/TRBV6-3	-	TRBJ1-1	TGTGCCAGCAGTTCCGCGGAAAGAGGGCAGATCTTT	CASSSAERGQIF
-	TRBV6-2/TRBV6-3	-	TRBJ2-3	TGTGCCAGCAGTTACCGGACATCTGCTAGCACAGATACGCAGTATTTT	CASSYRTSASTDTQYF
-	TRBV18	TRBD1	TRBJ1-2	TGTGCCAGCTCACCAACGACAGGGGGCGAGGGCTACACCTTC	CASSPTTGGEGYTF
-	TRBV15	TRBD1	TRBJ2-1	TGTGCCACCAGCAGACCTAGGGGGGACAGGGCCTACAATGAGCAGTTCTTC	CATSRPRGDRAYNEQFF
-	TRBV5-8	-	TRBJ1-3	TGTGCCAGCAGCTTGCAGGGTTACTCTGGAAACACCATATATTTT	CASSLQGYSGNTIYF
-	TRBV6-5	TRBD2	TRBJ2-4	TGTGCCAGCAGTTACTCGGGACTAGACATTCAGTACTTC	CASSYSGLDIQYF
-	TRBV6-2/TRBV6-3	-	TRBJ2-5	TGTGCCAGCAGTTACTTTCGGTCGGAGACCCAGTACTTC	CASSYFRSETQYF
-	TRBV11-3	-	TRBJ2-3	TGTGCCAGCAGCTTAAGGACAGTCCCAGATACGCAGTATTTT	CASSLRTVPDTQYF
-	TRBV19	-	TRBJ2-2	TGTGCCAGTAGTATTTCTCCCACCGGGGAGCTGTTTTTT	CASSISPTGELFF
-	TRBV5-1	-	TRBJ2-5	TGCGCCAGCAGCTTGGCCCTTCAAGAGACCCAGTACTTC	CASSLALQETQYF
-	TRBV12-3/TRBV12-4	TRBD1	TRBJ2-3	TGTGCCAGCAGTTTAACGTCAGGGGGTACGCAGTATTTT	CASSLTSGGTQYF
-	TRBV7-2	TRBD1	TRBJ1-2	TGTGCCAGCAGCTTAGCGGTTTCTAATGTGGGTAAGGGGGCCGGGCATGGCTACACCTTC	CASSLAVSNVGKGAGHGYTF
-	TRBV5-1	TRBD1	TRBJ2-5	TGCGCCAGCAGCTTTGGGACAGGACGTAACCAAGAGACCCAGTACTTC	CASSFGTGRNQETQYF
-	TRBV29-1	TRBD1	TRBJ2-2	TGCAGCGTTGAAGCGTACAGGGGCGGGGAGCTGTTTTTT	CSVEAYRGGELFF
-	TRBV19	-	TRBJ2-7	TGTGCCAGTAGTATGAGGGTGGCGGCCGAGCAGTACTTC	CASSMRVAAEQYF
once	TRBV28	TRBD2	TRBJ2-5	TGTGCCAGCATTTCCCCGGGACTAGCGGGGGGTTCCCGGGAGACCCAGTACTTC	CASISPGLAGGSRETQYF
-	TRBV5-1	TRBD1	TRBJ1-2	TGCGCCAGCAGCTTGGGCCAGGGGGCGAGCTATGGCTACACCTTC	CASSLGQGASYGYTF
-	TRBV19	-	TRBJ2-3	TGTGCCAGTAGTCCTCGGACAGTTAGCACAGATACGCAGTATTTT	CASSPRTVSTDTQYF